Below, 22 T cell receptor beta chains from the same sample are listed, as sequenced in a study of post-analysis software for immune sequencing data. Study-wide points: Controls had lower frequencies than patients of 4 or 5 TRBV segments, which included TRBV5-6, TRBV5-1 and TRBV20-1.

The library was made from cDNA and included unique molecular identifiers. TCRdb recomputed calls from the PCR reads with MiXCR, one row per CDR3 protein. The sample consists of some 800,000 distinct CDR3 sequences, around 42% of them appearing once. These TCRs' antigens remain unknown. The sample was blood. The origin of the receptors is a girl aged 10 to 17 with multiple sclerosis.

CDR3 protein: CASSFKLGGELFF. The CDR3, as DNA: TGTGCCAGCAGCTTCAAATTGGGCGGGGAGCTGTTTTTT. The rearrangement uses TRBV7-3 and TRBJ2-2; D is ambiguous. The CDR3 loop spans 13 amino acids. V was pared by 3 bases and J by 7 bases, with 9 bases between. CDR1 SGHTA and CDR2 FQGTGA come from the germline V gene.

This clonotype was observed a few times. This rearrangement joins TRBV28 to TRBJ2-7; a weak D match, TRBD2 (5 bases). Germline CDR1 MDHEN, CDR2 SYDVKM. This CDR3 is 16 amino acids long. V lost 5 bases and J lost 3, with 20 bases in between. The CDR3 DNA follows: TGTGCCAGCAGTCCCTTAGGATCGGAGGTTGACTACGAGCAGTACTTC. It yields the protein CASSPLGSEVDYEQYF.

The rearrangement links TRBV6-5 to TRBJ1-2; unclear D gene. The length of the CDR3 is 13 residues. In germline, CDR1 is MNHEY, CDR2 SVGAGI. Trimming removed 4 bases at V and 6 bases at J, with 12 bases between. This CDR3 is CASSSDIDDGYTF. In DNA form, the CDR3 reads TGTGCCAGCAGTTCCGACATTGACGATGGCTACACCTTC.

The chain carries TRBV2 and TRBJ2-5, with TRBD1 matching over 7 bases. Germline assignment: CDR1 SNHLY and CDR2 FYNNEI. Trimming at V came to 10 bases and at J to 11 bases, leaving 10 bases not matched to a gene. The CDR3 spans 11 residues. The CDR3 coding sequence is TGTGCCACTACCACAGGGGAGAAGCAGTACTTC. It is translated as CATTTGEKQYF.

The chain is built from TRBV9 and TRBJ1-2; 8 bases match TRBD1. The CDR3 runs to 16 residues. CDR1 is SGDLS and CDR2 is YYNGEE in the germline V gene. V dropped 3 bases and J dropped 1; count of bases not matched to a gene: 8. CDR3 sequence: CASSAQGAAGNYGYTF. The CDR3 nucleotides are TGTGCCAGCAGCGCCCAGGGGGCAGCGGGTAACTATGGCTACACCTTC.

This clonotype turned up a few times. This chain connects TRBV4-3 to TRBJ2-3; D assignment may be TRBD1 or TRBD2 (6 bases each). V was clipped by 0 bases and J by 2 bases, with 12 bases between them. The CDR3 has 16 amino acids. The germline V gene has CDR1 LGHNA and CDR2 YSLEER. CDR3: CASSQEGGRLTDTQYF. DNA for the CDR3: TGCGCCAGCAGCCAAGAAGGGGGGCGCCTCACAGATACGCAGTATTTT.

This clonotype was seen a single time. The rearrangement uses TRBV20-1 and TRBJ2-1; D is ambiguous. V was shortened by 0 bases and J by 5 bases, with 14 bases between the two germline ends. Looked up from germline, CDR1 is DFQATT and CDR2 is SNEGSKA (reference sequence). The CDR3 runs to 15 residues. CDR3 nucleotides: TGCAGTGCTAGAGATCTGACTGACAATAACAATGAGCAGTTCTTC. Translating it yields CSARDLTDNNNEQFF.

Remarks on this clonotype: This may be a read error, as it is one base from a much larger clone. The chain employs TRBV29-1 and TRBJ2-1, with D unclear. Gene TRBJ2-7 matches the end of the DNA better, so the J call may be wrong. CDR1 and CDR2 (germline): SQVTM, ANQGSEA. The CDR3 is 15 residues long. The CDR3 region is CSVEALDSSYNEQYF. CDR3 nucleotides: TGCAGCGTTGAGGCCCTGGATAGCTCCTACAATGAGCAGTACTTC.

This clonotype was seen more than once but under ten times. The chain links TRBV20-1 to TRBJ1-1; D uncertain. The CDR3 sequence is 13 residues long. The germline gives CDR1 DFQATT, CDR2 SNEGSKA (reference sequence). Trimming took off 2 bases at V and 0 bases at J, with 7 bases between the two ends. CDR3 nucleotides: TGCAGTGCTAGACCAGGCCTGAACACTGAAGCTTTCTTT. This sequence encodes CSARPGLNTEAFF.

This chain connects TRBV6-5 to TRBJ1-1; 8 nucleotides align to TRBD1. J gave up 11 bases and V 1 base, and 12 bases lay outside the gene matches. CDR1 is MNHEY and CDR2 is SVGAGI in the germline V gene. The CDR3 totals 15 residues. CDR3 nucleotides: TGTGCCAGCAGTTACTTGAGACAGGGGAGGTCCGAGGCTTTCTTT. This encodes CASSYLRQGRSEAFF.

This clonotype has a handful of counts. CDR3 bases: TGTGCCAGCAGCTTAGCCCCCGGACTAGCGGGACCATACAATGAGCAGTTCTTC. Protein product: CASSLAPGLAGPYNEQFF. The J gene is TRBJ2-1, the V gene TRBV11-2; 12 bases fit TRBD2. This CDR3 comprises 18 residues. J was trimmed by 4 bases and V by 1 base; bases with no gene match: 8. Germline assignment: CDR1 SGHAT and CDR2 FQNNGV. Supplemented by reference TRBV11-2 and TRBJ2-1, the full variable domain reads EAGVAQSPRYKIIEKRQSVAFWCNPISGHATLYWYQQILGQGPKLLIQFQNNGVVDDSQLPKDRFSAERLKGVDSTLKIQPAKLEDSAVYLCASSLAPGLAGPYNEQFFGPGTRLTVL.

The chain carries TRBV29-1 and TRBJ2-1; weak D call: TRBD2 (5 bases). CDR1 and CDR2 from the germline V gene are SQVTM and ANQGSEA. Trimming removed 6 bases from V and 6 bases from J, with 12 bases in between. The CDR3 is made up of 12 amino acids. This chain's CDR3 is CSVPGLFNEQFF. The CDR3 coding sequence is TGCAGCGTCCCCGGACTTTTCAATGAGCAGTTCTTC.

CDR3 in amino acids: CASSLQDRVLDTQYF. The CDR3 bases are TGTGCCAGCAGTCTCCAAGACAGGGTTTTAGATACGCAGTATTTT. This chain connects TRBV12-3 or TRBV12-4 to TRBJ2-3; TRBD1 matches 7 bases. This CDR3 has 15 amino acids. J gave up 5 bases and V 5 bases, and 10 bases lay outside the gene matches.

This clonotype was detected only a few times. In DNA, the CDR3 is TGTGCCAGCAGCGTAGGCCGTGGATGGGGCTACACCTTC. Translation gives CASSVGRGWGYTF. The chain employs TRBV9 and TRBJ1-2; D is unclear. CDR3 size: 13 residues. Germline V gives CDR1 SGDLS, CDR2 YYNGEE. The V end was cut by 0 bases, the J end by 8 bases, with 11 bases between.

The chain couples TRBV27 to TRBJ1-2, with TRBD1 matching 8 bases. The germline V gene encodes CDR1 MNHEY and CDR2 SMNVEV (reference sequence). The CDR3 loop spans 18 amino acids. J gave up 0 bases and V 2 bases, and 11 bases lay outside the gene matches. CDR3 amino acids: CASSLKGPQGASNYGYTF. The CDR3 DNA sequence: TGTGCCAGCAGTTTAAAGGGGCCCCAGGGGGCGTCTAACTATGGCTACACCTTC.

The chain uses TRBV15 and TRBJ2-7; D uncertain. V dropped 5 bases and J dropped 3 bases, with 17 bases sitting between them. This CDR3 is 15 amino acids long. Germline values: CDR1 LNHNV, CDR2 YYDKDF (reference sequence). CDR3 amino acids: CATSRATSDHYEQYF. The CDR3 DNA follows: TGTGCCACCAGCCGGGCCACGAGCGATCACTACGAGCAGTACTTC.

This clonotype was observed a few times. CDR3 region: CASSYGGSPPDTQYF. In DNA form, the CDR3 reads TGTGCCAGCAGTTACGGCGGGAGTCCCCCAGATACGCAGTATTTT. The rearrangement links TRBV6-2 or TRBV6-3 to TRBJ2-3; 7 nucleotides line up with TRBD2. Germline V gives CDR1 MNHEY, CDR2 SVGEGT. The CDR3 is 15 residues long. Germline trimming cut 2 bases from V and 4 bases from J; bases unmatched to any gene: 6.

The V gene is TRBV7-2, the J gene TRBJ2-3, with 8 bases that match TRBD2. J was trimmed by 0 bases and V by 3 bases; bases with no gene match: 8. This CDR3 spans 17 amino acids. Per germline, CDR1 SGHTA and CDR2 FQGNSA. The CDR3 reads CASSFLHSGDSTDTQYF. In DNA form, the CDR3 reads TGTGCCAGCAGCTTTCTCCATAGCGGGGATAGCACAGATACGCAGTATTTT.

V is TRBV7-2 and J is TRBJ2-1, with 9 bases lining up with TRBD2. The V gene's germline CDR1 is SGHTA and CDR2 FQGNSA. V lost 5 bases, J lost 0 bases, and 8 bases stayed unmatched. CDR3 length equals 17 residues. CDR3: CASSGPSGTSSYNEQFF. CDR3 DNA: TGTGCCAGCAGCGGTCCTAGCGGGACCAGCTCCTACAATGAGCAGTTCTTC.

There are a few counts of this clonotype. The CDR3 nucleotides read TGTGCCACCAGTGGGACTAGCGGAGGGGGAGCGGGTGAGACCCAGTACTTC. Protein: CATSGTSGGGAGETQYF. V and J are TRBV24-1 and TRBJ2-5, with 10 nucleotides matching TRBD2. Losses at the gene ends were 5 bases for V and 5 bases for J; bases not matched to a gene: 13. CDR3 length: 17 amino acids. Germline lookup yields CDR1 KGHDR and CDR2 SFDVKD.

CDR3 nucleotides: TGTGCCAGCAGTTACTCGTGGGACTTCACCTACAATGAGCAGTTCTTC. Amino acid sequence: CASSYSWDFTYNEQFF. The chain joins TRBV6-5 to TRBJ2-1; possible D gene TRBD2, 6 bases. The V end lost 0 bases, the J end lost 2 bases, and 11 bases lay between the germline ends. Per germline, CDR1 MNHEY and CDR2 SVGAGI. CDR3 length: 16 residues.

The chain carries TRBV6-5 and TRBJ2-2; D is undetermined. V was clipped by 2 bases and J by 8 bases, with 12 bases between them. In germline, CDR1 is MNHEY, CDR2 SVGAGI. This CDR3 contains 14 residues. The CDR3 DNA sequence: TGTGCCAGCAGTTACGGGATGTCTACGGGGGAGCTGTTTTTT. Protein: CASSYGMSTGELFF.